This is a list of T cell receptor beta chains from one sample in a study of a mutant IDH1 vaccine in newly diagnosed glioma. Their antigen targets remain unknown. Repertoires were generated with immunoSEQ multiplex PCR, while TCRdb's copy carries only in-frame clones and drops some. The sample carries around 54,000 clones, 85% to 90% recorded once. The starting material was PBMCs, obtained from a glioma patient whose treatment included an IDH1 peptide vaccine. Receptor source: a man aged 40-55 years with glioma. Both conserved end residues are part of each CDR3. A D gene is named only where the DNA matches it firmly. Clone size is stated in some rows and not others, as once, few, many or a class when expanded.

d_call,j_call,cdr3_length,clone_size,v_call,cdr3_nt,cdr3_aa
TRBD1,TRBJ2-4,15,.,TRBV5-6,TGTGCCAGCAGCTTTTGGACAGGGCTAGCTAGCGTTCAGTACTTC,CASSFWTGLASVQYF
TRBD1,TRBJ1-5,14,.,TRBV18,TGTGCCAGCTCACACGGGACAGGGGTTCAGCCCCAGCATTTT,CASSHGTGVQPQHF
.,TRBJ1-2,14,.,TRBV10-3,TGTGCCATCAGTGAGGAAGGACGCAACTATGGCTACACCTTC,CAISEEGRNYGYTF
TRBD2,TRBJ2-7,16,.,TRBV6-5,TGTGCCAGCAGTTCCGGGACTAGCGGGTCAACCTACGAGCAGTACTTC,CASSSGTSGSTYEQYF
TRBD1,TRBJ2-7,14,.,TRBV2,TGTGCCAGCTGTTACCCCGGGACAGGGGACGAGCAGTACTTC,CASCYPGTGDEQYF
TRBD1,TRBJ2-1,14,.,TRBV6-4,TGTGCCAGCAGTGACGGGACAGGGGGCGCTGAGCAGTTCTTC,CASSDGTGGAEQFF
.,TRBJ2-7,18,once,TRBV5-1,TGCGCCAGCAGCTTGTCCGCTATAGGTGACGACTCCGCCTACGAGCAGTACTTC,CASSLSAIGDDSAYEQYF
.,TRBJ1-2,14,once,TRBV18,TGTGCCAGCTCACGACAGGATCTGAACTATGGCTACACCTTC,CASSRQDLNYGYTF
TRBD2,TRBJ2-3,15,.,TRBV4-2,TGTGCCAGCAGCCAAGACCTAGCGGTCACAGATACGCAGTATTTT,CASSQDLAVTDTQYF
.,TRBJ2-3,11,.,TRBV13,TGTGCCAGCAGCTTAGGCCATACGCAGTATTTT,CASSLGHTQYF
.,TRBJ2-4,16,.,TRBV2,TGTGCCAGCAGTGAAGCTCCAGGAGTGGCCAAAAACATTCAGTACTTC,CASSEAPGVAKNIQYF
TRBD1,TRBJ1-4,15,.,TRBV27,TGTGCCAGCAGTTTATTCGGGACAGGAGGGGAAAAACTGTTTTTT,CASSLFGTGGEKLFF
TRBD1,TRBJ2-7,15,.,TRBV28,TGTGCCAGCAGCCGCCCGGGACAGGGTGTCTACGAGCAGTACTTC,CASSRPGQGVYEQYF
.,TRBJ1-1,15,.,TRBV4-1,TGCGCCAGCAGCCAAGGGACAGTCTTGGGCACTGAAGCTTTCTTT,CASSQGTVLGTEAFF
.,TRBJ1-2,14,once,TRBV5-6,TGTGCCAGCGTAACCGTTGGGGCAGGGAATGGCTACACCTTC,CASVTVGAGNGYTF
TRBD1,TRBJ1-2,14,.,TRBV25-1,TGTGCCAGCAGGTCTCCGGGACAGGGCGGTGGCTACACCTTC,CASRSPGQGGGYTF
.,TRBJ1-1,13,few,TRBV7-7,TGTGCTAGCAGCTCGCGACAGAACACTGAAGCTTTCTTT,CASSSRQNTEAFF
.,TRBJ2-6,15,few,TRBV14,TGTGCCAGCAGTCAACAGTACTCTGGGGCCAACGTCCTGACTTTC,CASSQQYSGANVLTF
TRBD2,TRBJ2-7,17,.,TRBV7-3,TGTGCCAGCAGCTTAACCGGGGGGAGGGGTAGCCCCTACGAGCAGTACTTC,CASSLTGGRGSPYEQYF
TRBD2,TRBJ2-5,14,.,TRBV12-5,TGTGCTAGTGGTTTGGGACTAGCTCAAGAGACCCAGTACTTC,CASGLGLAQETQYF
TRBD2,TRBJ2-2,16,.,TRBV4-2,TGTGCCAGCAGCCAAGCCGGGGGGTCAGGGACCGGGGAGCTGTTTTTT,CASSQAGGSGTGELFF
.,TRBJ2-5,14,.,TRBV7-8,TGTGCCAGCAGCTTAGGGATGGGCGGTGAGACCCAGTACTTC,CASSLGMGGETQYF
.,TRBJ2-3,14,.,TRBV7-3,TGTGCCAGCAGCTTCGACGGGACCCTGGATACGCAGTATTTT,CASSFDGTLDTQYF
.,TRBJ2-5,16,.,TRBV10-1,TGCGCCCAACCGCGCACACTACCGACGGTACAAGAGACCCAGTACTTC,CAQPRTLPTVQETQYF
.,TRBJ2-3,15,.,TRBV5-6,TGTGCCAGCAGCTCGGAATCCCTCCGGAGGGATACGCAGTATTTT,CASSSESLRRDTQYF
TRBD1,TRBJ1-5,15,.,TRBV13,TGTGCCAGCAGCGGGACAGGGATGCGAAATCAGCCCCAGCATTTT,CASSGTGMRNQPQHF
.,TRBJ2-3,16,.,TRBV10-3,TGTGCCATCAGTGAGAGGGACATAGGGGGGGGAGGTACGCAGTATTTT,CAISERDIGGGGTQYF
TRBD2,TRBJ2-2,17,few,TRBV5-1,TGCGCCAGCAGCCTCCAACTAGCGGGTGTGAACACCGGGGAGCTGTTTTTT,CASSLQLAGVNTGELFF
.,TRBJ2-3,15,.,TRBV19,TGTGCCAGTAGTCGGTCATCCTTTGGTACAGATACGCAGTATTTT,CASSRSSFGTDTQYF